One TCR beta chain is described in this entry. What it binds is unknown. The entry originates in a study of CD8+CD57+ T cells in acquired aplastic anemia. The wider study: Each DNA sample taken from sorted CD4+ and CD8+ cells came to around 2.9 ug on average.

Overall study results and limits: The study found no significant CD8+ Simpson's diversity difference between patients and controls. Patients and controls turned out to have roughly 29 CD8+ CDR3 sequences in common.

Patients chosen for sequencing had CD8+CD57+ cells that had expanded, as shown by flow cytometry. Everyone among the patients had severe acquired aplastic anemia. The CDR3 is 14 residues long. Germline V lookup: CDR1 SEHNR, CDR2 FQNEAQ (reference sequence). Trimming took 5 bases from V and 6 from J, leaving 16 bases between them. TCR beta VDJ combinations and CDR3 sequences were profiled from genomic DNA. TCRdb used MiXCR to reprocess the reads, holding one entry per CDR3 protein. The sample consists of 250,000 to 350,000 distinct CDR3 sequences, 50% to 65% of them appearing once. This TCR came from a human donor with aplastic anemia. The rearrangement links TRBV7-9 to TRBJ1-2; D is possibly TRBD1 (6 bases). Sequenced input: sorted CD4+, CD8+, or CD8+CD57+ T cells (not recorded which) from PBMCs. CDR3 coding DNA: TGTGCCAGCAGCCCCTCAACAGGGAATCATGGCTACACCTTC. As protein: CASSPSTGNHGYTF.